Listed here is a single T cell receptor (beta chain). No antigen is known for it. V lost 6 bases and J 7 bases, leaving 12 bases between the germline ends. The CDR3 runs to 13 residues. CDR1 is MGHDK and CDR2 is SYGVNS in the germline V gene. TCRdb reprocessed the reads with MiXCR, giving one entry per CDR3 protein. In the table there are roughly 350,000 distinct CDR3 sequences, nearly 35% of which are singletons. The source of the sample is a study of T cell repertoires in cytomegalovirus infection. Overall study results and limits: There were HLA-C-restricted CMV-specific TCR beta clonotypes dominating the ex vivo response.

This receptor was identified in a human donor in good health (CMV status not recorded). Some clones in this sample may be carry-over from other donors' samples. The chain couples TRBV25-1 to TRBJ2-2; tentatively, D is TRBD1 or TRBD2 (5 bases each). The sample consisted of cultured PBMCs, taken from culture after CMV antigen stimulation. CDR3 bases: TGTGCCAGCAGGAGGGACGCGGGCGGGGAGCTGTTTTTT. This encodes CASRRDAGGELFF. Full variable domain (missing parts from reference TRBV25-1 and TRBJ2-2): EADIYQTPRYLVIGTGKKITLECSQTMGHDKMYWYQQDPGMELHLIHYSYGVNSTEKGDLSSESTVSRIRTEHFPLTLESARPSHTSQYLCASRRDAGGELFFGEGSRLTVL.